This T cell receptor beta chain was found in a study of tumor and adjacent non-tumor tissue in lung cancer. Broader study findings: Patients with more diverse tumor TCRs had worse survival.

This CDR3 spans 12 amino acids. In germline, CDR1 is WSHSY, CDR2 SAAADI. TCRbeta libraries were built with three rounds of nested PCR, modified from ARM-PCR. TCRdb reprocessed the multiplex PCR reads via MiXCR and lists one record per CDR3 protein. This table has some 100,000 distinct CDR3 sequences, roughly two thirds appearing once. A remark on this clonotype: Its matching antigen is unknown. Since no conserved phenylalanine or tryptophan closes the CDR3, a read error is the likely cause.

This sample's RNA came from whole unsorted tissue. Distant lung tissue was collected more than 3 cm away from the tumor edge. The chain combines TRBV10-2 with TRBJ1-5; perhaps TRBD1 as D (5 bases). The source is a man aged 60-69 years with non-small cell lung cancer. The sequenced sample was distant non-tumor lung tissue. This CDR3 is CTSSREGQPQHL. CDR3 nucleotides: TGCACCAGCAGCAGGGAGGGGCAGCCCCAGCATTTA.